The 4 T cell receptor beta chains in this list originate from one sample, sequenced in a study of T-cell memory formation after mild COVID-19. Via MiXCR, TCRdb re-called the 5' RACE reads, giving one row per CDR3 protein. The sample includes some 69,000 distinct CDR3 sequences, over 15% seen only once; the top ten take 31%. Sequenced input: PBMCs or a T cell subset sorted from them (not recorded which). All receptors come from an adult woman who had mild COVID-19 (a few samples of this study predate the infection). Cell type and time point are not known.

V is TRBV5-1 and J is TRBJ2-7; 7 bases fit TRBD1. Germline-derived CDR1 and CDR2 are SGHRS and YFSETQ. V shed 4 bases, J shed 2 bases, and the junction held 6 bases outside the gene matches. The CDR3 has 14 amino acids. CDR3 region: CASSAGTATYEQYF. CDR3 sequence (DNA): TGCGCCAGCAGCGCCGGGACAGCCACCTACGAGCAGTACTTC. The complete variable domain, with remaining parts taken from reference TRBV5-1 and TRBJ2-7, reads KAGVTQTPRYLIKTRGQQVTLSCSPISGHRSVSWYQQTPGQGLQFLFEYFSETQRNKGNFPGRFSGRQFSNSRSEMNVSTLELGDSALYLCASSAGTATYEQYFGPGTRLTVT.

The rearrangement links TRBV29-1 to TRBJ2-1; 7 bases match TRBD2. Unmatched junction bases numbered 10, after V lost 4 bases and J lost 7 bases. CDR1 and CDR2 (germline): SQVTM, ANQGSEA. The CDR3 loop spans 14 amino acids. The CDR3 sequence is CSVASRGDLNEQFF. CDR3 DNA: TGCAGCGTTGCTTCCCGGGGGGACCTGAATGAGCAGTTCTTC.

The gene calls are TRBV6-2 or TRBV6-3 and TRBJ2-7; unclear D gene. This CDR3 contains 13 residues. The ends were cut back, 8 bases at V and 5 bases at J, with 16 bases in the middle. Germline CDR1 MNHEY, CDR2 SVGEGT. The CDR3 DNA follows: TGTGCCAGCCAAGCGCATGAGGTTGACGAGCAGTACTTC. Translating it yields CASQAHEVDEQYF.

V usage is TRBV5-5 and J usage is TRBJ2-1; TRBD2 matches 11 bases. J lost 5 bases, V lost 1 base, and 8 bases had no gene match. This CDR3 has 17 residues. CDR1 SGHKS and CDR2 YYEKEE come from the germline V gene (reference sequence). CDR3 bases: TGTGCCAGCAGCTTGCTAGCGGGAGGCTCCCAACACAATGAGCAGTTCTTC. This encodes CASSLLAGGSQHNEQFF.